The sequence of this T cell receptor (beta chain) was determined in a study of blood T cell repertoires in COVID-19. Study as a whole: COVID-19 samples from acute and convalescent phases originated in the United States, Italy and Spain. T cells, B-cell-depleted T cells, or PBMCs supplied cDNA or gDNA.

Per germline, CDR1 SGHAT and CDR2 FQNNGV. The CDR3 runs to 17 residues. The V end was cut by 1 base, the J end by 5 bases, with 17 bases between. This clone appeared a single time. Original methodology: For nucleated cells, counts were estimated from reference gene primer amplification. Here immunoSEQ multiplex PCR was the method, and the copy in TCRdb shows in-frame clones only, minus some. V, J and clone size derive from that table, while D and trimming were established from the DNA sequence. The data show some 80,000 clones, around 84% seen once. The receptor was derived from a woman aged 70 to 79 with acute or convalescent COVID-19. Sequencing used peripheral blood. The chain joins TRBV11-2 to TRBJ1-4, with no clear D. CDR3 amino acids: CASSLAQGLSVNEKLFF. Here the CDR3 DNA reads TGTGCCAGCAGCTTAGCCCAAGGACTGAGTGTAAATGAAAAACTGTTTTTT.